The source of this TCR beta chain is a study of T cells in Graves' hyperthyroidism and ophthalmopathy. Background on the study: At initial diagnosis, before any treatment had begun, peripheral blood was obtained.

The study, taken as a whole, reports: From stable hyperthyroidism, ophthalmopathy was separated by a 13 V-J model.

Remarks on this clonotype: The antigen remains unidentified.

The source material, RNA transcripts, was used to amplify TCR beta CDR3 regions. When the TCR CDR3 underwent first-round RT-PCR, the HTBI primer set was used. TCRdb reanalysed the multiplex PCR reads using MiXCR and keeps one entry per CDR3 protein. The data show around 500,000 distinct CDR3 sequences, around a fifth seen once. The CDR3 consists of 15 residues. Germline values: CDR1 SGHVS, CDR2 FNYEAQ. Germline trimming cut 5 bases from V and 2 bases from J; bases unmatched to any gene: 5. The sequencing input was blood. The V gene is TRBV7-6, the J gene TRBJ2-1, with 8 bases aligning to TRBD1. This clonotype was obtained from a woman in her 70s with Graves' ophthalmopathy. This CDR3 is CASSRGQGPYNEQFF. The CDR3 DNA is TGTGCCAGCAGCCGCGGACAGGGCCCCTACAATGAGCAGTTCTTC.